Below, one T cell receptor (beta chain) is given with its context. What it recognizes is unknown. These data belong to a study of OX40 agonist ivuxolimab in advanced cancers. Overall study context: Hepatocellular carcinoma, melanoma, renal cell or head and neck cancer was diagnosed in the dose-escalation patients. Findings of the study overall: Some patients who did not respond also had low normalized T-cell clonal expansion. At 0.1 to 3.0 mg/kg and by week 6, clonal expansion occurred in CD4+ and CD8+ blood T cells.

The table came from immunoSEQ multiplex PCR; TCRdb's copy has only in-frame clones and leaves some out. This sample carries more than 60,000 clones, 85% of them seen once, and the ten largest clones take roughly 0.71%. This CDR3 contains 15 residues. V lost 0 bases to trimming and J lost 10 bases, with 16 bases between them. The germline V gene has CDR1 KGHSH and CDR2 LQKENI. Sequenced material: CD4+ or CD8+ T cells sorted from blood, taken in a trial of the OX40 agonist ivuxolimab. The chain couples TRBV18 to TRBJ2-1, with D tentatively TRBD1 or TRBD2 (5 bases each). The TCR was taken from an adult with an advanced solid tumor such as melanoma, head and neck, liver or kidney cancer. The chain's CDR3 is CASSPPLPSRDEQFF. CDR3 DNA: TGTGCCAGCTCACCACCGTTACCTTCTAGGGACGAGCAGTTCTTC.